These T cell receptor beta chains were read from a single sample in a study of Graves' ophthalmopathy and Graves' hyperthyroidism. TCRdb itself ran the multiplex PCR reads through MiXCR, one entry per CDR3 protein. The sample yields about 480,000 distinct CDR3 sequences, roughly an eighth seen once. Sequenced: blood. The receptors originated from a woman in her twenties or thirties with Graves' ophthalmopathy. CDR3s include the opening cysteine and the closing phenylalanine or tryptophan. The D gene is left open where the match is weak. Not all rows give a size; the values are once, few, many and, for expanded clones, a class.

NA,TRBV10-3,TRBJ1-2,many,CAIAPVGGSPYGYTF,TGTGCCATCGCCCCCGTGGGGGGTTCGCCCTATGGCTACACCTTC
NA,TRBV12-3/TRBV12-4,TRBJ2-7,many,CASSTRAGRYYEQYF,TGTGCCAGCAGTACCCGGGCAGGGCGATACTACGAGCAGTACTTC
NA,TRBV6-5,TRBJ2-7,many,CASSYGQSITEQYF,TGTGCCAGCAGTTACGGACAGTCGATAACAGAGCAGTACTTC
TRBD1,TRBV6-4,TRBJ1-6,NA,CASKLRDRSAAPLHF,TGTGCCAGCAAACTCCGGGACAGGTCTGCGGCACCCCTCCACTTT
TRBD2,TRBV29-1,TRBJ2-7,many,CSVQSGTSDSLTEQYF,TGCAGCGTGCAATCCGGGACTAGCGACTCCCTTACCGAGCAGTACTTC
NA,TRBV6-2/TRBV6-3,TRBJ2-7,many,CASSYSRVSGKAYEQYF,TGTGCCAGCAGTTACTCCCGTGTTTCTGGGAAGGCCTACGAGCAGTACTTC
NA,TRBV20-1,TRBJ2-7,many,CSAGTRGQVGEQYF,TGCAGTGCTGGGACACGAGGTCAGGTGGGTGAGCAGTACTTC
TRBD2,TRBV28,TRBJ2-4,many,CASSLGSGRNIKYF,TGTGCCAGCAGTTTAGGTAGCGGGAGAAACATTAAGTACTTC
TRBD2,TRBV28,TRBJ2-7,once,CASSSLAASSYEQYF,TGTGCCAGCAGTTCCCTAGCGGCTAGCTCCTACGAGCAGTACTTC
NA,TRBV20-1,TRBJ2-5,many,CSAPNIASLETQYF,TGCAGTGCCCCGAACATAGCCTCCCTAGAGACCCAGTACTTC
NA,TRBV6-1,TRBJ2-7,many,CASSETYEQYF,TGTGCCAGCAGTGAAACCTACGAGCAGTACTTC
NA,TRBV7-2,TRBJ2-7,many,CASSRLGSEQYF,TGTGCCAGCAGCCGTCTGGGAAGCGAGCAGTACTTC
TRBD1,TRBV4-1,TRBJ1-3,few,CASSQGTGTASSGNTIYF,TGCGCCAGCAGCCAAGGTACCGGGACAGCGAGCTCTGGAAACACCATATATTTT
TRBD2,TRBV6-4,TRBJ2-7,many,CASRNTPGTSGGATYEQYF,TGTGCCAGCAGAAACACTCCCGGGACTAGCGGGGGGGCGACCTACGAGCAGTACTTC
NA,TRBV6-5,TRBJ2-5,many,CASLLAIQETQYF,TGTGCCAGTTTGCTAGCAATCCAAGAGACCCAGTACTTC
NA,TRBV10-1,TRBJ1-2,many,CASSNEGRRDGYTF,TGCGCCAGCAGCAATGAAGGAAGACGGGATGGCTACACCTTC
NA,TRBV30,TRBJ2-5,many,CAWSVTGGETQYF,TGTGCCTGGAGTGTAACTGGGGGAGAGACCCAGTACTTC
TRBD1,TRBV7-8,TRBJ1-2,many,CASSLGGTGSGYTF,TGTGCCAGCAGCTTAGGCGGGACAGGGAGCGGCTACACCTTC
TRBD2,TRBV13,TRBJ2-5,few,CASSLDPAGSGGEETQYF,TGTGCCAGCAGCTTAGACCCTGCCGGGAGCGGGGGAGAAGAGACCCAGTACTTC
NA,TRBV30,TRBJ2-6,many,CAWSDMGAGANVLTF,TGTGCCTGGAGTGATATGGGGGCCGGGGCCAACGTCCTGACTTTC
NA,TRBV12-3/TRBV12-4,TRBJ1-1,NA,CASGNGARGAFF,TGTGCCAGCGGGAACGGGGCCCGGGGAGCTTTCTTT
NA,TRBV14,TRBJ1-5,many,CASSQGMNQPQHF,TGTGCCAGCAGCCAAGGGATGAATCAGCCCCAGCATTTT
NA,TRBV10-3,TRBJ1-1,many,CAISREGEGNEAFF,TGTGCCATCTCCCGCGAGGGGGAGGGTAATGAAGCTTTCTTT
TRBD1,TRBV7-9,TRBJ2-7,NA,CASSITDRPYEQYF,TGTGCCAGCAGCATCACGGACAGGCCCTACGAGCAGTACTTC
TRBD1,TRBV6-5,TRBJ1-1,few,CASSYSIGGTDAFF,TGTGCCAGCAGTTACTCGATAGGGGGCACTGATGCTTTCTTT
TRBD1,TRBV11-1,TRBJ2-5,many,CASSLRVRGQGAETQYF,TGTGCCAGCAGCTTACGGGTCAGGGGACAGGGTGCGGAGACCCAGTACTTC
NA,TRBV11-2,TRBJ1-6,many,CASSLGDSGYNSPLHF,TGTGCCAGCAGCCTCGGAGATAGTGGGTATAATTCACCCCTCCACTTT
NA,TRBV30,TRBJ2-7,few,CAWSVQGRIYEQYF,TGTGCCTGGAGTGTACAGGGGAGGATTTACGAGCAGTACTTC
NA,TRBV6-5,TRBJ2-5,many,CASSYPAFKETQYF,TGTGCCAGCAGTTACCCAGCCTTCAAAGAGACCCAGTACTTC
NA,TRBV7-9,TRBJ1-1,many,CASGEGGNTEAFF,TGTGCCAGCGGGGAGGGAGGGAACACTGAAGCTTTCTTT
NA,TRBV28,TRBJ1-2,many,CASSPRPAERGYTF,TGTGCCAGCAGCCCCCGGCCCGCCGAGCGTGGCTACACCTTC
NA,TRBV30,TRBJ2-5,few,CATLRKGAPQETQYF,TGTGCCACCCTTCGGAAAGGGGCTCCCCAAGAGACCCAGTACTTC
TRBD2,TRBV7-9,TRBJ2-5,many,CASSRTSGSGETQYF,TGTGCCAGCAGTCGAACTAGCGGGAGCGGGGAGACCCAGTACTTC
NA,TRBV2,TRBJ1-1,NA,CASNQGVQGTEAFF,TGTGCCAGCAACCAAGGGGTACAGGGCACTGAAGCTTTCTTT
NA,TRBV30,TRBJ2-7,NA,CAFRASSYEQYF,TGTGCCTTCAGGGCGAGCTCCTACGAGCAGTACTTC
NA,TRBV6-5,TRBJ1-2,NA,CASSYPGPIGDGYTF,TGTGCCAGCAGTTACCCCGGTCCTATCGGGGATGGCTACACCTTC
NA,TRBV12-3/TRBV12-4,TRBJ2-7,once,CASSYRRGPGQTQYEQYF,TGTGCCAGCAGCTATAGGAGGGGGCCGGGACAGACTCAATACGAGCAGTACTTC
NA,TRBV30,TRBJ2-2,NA,CASKGPSNTGELFF,TGTGCCTCCAAAGGTCCGAGTAACACCGGGGAGCTGTTTTTT
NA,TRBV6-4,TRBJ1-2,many,CASSDWKYGGYTF,TGTGCCAGCAGTGATTGGAAGTATGGGGGCTACACCTTC
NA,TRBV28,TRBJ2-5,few,CASSRPGGQGGETQYF,TGTGCCAGCAGTCGACCCGGGGGGCAAGGAGGAGAGACCCAGTACTTC